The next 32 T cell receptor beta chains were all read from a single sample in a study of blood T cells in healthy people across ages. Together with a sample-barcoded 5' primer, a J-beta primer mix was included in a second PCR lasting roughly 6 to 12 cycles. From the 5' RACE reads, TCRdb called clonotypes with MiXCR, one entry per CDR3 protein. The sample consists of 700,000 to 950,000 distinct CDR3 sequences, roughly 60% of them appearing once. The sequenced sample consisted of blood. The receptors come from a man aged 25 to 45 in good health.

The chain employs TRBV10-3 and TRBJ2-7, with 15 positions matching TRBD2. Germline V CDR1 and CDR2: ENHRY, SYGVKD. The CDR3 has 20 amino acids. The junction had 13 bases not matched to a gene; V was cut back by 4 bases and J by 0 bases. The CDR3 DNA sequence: TGTGCCATCAGTGGGAGCCTCGGGACTAGCGGGAGGCGCAGCTCCTACGAGCAGTACTTC. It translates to CAISGSLGTSGRRSSYEQYF.

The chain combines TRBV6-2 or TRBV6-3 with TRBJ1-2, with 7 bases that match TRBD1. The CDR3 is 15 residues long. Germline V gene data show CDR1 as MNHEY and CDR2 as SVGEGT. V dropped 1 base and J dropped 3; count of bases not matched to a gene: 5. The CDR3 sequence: CASSYYRTGHYGYTF. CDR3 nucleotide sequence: TGTGCCAGCAGTTACTACCGGACAGGCCACTATGGCTACACCTTC.

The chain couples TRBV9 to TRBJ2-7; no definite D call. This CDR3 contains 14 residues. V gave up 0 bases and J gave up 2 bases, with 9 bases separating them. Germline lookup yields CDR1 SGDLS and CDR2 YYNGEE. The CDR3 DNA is TGTGCCAGCAGCGTAGAAGTAGATACCTACGAGCAGTACTTC. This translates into CASSVEVDTYEQYF.

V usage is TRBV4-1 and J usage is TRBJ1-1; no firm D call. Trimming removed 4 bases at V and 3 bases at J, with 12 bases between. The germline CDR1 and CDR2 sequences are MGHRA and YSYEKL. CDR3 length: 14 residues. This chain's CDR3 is CASSPWDGDTEAFF. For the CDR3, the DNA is TGCGCCAGCAGCCCATGGGATGGGGACACTGAAGCTTTCTTT.

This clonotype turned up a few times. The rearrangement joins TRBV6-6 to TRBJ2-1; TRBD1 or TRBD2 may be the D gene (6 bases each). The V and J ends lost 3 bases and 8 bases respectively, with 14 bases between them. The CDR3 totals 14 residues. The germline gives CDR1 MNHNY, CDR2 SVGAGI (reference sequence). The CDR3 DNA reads TGTGCCAGCAGTTATAGAGGGGGGCAAGATGAGCAGTTCTTC. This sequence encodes CASSYRGGQDEQFF.

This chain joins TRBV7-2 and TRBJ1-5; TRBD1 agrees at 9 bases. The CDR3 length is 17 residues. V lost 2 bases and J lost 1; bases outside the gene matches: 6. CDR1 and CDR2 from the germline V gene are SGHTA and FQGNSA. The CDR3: CASSLKQGANSNQPQHF. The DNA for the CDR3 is TGTGCCAGCAGCTTAAAACAGGGGGCGAACAGCAATCAGCCCCAGCATTTT.

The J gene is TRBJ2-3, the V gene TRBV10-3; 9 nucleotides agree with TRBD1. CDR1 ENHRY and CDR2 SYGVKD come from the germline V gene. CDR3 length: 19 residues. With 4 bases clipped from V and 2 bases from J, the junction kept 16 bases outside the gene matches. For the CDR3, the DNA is TGTGCCATCAGTGGAGAAACAGGGGGCGAAGGAACGGACACAGATACGCAGTATTTT. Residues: CAISGETGGEGTDTDTQYF.

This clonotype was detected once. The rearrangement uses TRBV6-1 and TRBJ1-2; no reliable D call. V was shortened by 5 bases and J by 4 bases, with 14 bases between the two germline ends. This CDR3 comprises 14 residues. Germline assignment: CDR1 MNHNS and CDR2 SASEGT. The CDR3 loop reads CASSTAGIRYGYTF. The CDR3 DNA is TGTGCCAGCAGTACCGCCGGGATCCGCTATGGCTACACCTTC.

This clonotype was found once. For the CDR3, the DNA is TGCGCCAGCAGCCAATGGGGGAATAGCGGGAGGGACGAGCAGTACTTC. Encoded protein: CASSQWGNSGRDEQYF. This chain connects TRBV4-3 to TRBJ2-4, with TRBD2 matching 11 bases. The assigned J gene may be wrong: the sequence end matches TRBJ2-7 better. Germline V gene data show CDR1 as LGHNA and CDR2 as YSLEER. The CDR3 runs to 16 residues.

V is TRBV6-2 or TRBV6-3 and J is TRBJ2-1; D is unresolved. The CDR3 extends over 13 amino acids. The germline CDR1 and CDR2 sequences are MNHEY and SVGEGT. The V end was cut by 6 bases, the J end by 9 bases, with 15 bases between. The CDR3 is CASSHGVAGEQFF. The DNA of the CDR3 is TGTGCCAGCAGCCACGGAGTAGCCGGTGAGCAGTTCTTC.

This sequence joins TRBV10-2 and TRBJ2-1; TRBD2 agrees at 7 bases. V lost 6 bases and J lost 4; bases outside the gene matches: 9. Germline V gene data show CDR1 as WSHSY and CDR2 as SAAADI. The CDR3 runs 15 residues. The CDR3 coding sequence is TGCGCCAGCAGGAACCCCGGGACTACATACAATGAGCAGTTCTTC. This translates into CASRNPGTTYNEQFF.

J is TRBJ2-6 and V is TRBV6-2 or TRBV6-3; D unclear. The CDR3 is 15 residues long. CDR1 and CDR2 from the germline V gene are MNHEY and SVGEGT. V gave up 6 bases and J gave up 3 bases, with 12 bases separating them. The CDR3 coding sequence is TGTGCCAGCAGCCCCAGGCCTCGTGGGGCCAACGTCCTGACTTTC. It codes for CASSPRPRGANVLTF.

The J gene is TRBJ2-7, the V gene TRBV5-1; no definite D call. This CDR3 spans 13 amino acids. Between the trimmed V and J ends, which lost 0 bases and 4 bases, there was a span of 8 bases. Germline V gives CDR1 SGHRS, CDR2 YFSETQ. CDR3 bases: TGCGCCAGCAGCTTGGTTTCTGGGTACGAGCAGTACTTC. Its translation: CASSLVSGYEQYF.

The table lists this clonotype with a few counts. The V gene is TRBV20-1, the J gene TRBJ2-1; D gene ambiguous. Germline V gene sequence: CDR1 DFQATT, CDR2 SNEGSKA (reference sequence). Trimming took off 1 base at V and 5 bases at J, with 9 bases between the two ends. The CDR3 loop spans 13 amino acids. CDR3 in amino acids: CSARVSSNNEQFF. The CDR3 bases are TGCAGTGCTAGAGTTAGTAGTAACAATGAGCAGTTCTTC.

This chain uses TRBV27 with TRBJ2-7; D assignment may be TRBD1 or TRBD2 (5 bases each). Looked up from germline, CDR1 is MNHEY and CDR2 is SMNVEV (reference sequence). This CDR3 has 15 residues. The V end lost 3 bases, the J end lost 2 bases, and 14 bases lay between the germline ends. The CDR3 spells CASSFSLGPTYEQYF. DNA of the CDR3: TGTGCCAGCAGTTTTTCATTGGGACCAACCTACGAGCAGTACTTC.

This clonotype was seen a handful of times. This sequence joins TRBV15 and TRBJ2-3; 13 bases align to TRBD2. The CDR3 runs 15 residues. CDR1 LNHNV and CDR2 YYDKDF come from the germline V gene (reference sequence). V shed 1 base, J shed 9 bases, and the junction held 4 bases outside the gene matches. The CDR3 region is CATSRVRTSGSTQYF. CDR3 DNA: TGTGCCACCAGCAGAGTCAGGACTAGCGGGAGCACGCAGTATTTT. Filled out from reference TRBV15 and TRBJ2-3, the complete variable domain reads DAMVIQNPRYQVTQFGKPVTLSCSQTLNHNVMYWYQQKSSQAPKLLFHYYDKDFNNEADTPDNFQSRRPNTSFCFLDIRSPGLGDTAMYLCATSRVRTSGSTQYFGPGTRLTVL.

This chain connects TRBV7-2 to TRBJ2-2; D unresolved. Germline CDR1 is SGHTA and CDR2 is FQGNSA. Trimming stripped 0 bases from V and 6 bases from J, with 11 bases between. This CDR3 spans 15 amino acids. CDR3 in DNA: TGTGCCAGCAGCTTAGCGGGCAGCCAGGCCGGGGAGCTGTTTTTT. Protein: CASSLAGSQAGELFF.

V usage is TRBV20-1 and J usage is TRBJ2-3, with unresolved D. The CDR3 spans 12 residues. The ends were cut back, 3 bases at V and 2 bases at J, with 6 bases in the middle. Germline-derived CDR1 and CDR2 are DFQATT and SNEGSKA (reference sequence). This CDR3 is CSASLNTDTQYF. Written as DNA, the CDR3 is TGCAGTGCTAGCCTTAACACAGATACGCAGTATTTT.

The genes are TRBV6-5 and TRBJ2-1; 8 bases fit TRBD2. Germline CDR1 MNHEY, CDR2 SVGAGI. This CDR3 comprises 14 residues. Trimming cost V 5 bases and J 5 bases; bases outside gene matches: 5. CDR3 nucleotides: TGTGCCAGCAGTGGGACGGGGGGGGACAATGAGCAGTTCTTC. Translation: CASSGTGGDNEQFF.

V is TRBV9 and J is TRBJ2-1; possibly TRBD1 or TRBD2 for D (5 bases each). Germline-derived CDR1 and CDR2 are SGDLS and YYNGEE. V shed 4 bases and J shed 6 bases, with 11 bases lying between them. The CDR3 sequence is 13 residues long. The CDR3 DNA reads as TGTGCCAGCAGCCCCGCCGGGGCCAATGAGCAGTTCTTC. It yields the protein CASSPAGANEQFF.

CDR3 nucleotide sequence: TGTGCCAGCAGTTTTTACACCCATGGAGATAATTCACCCCTCCACTTT. This sequence encodes CASSFYTHGDNSPLHF. This chain uses TRBV12-3 or TRBV12-4 with TRBJ1-6, with D unclear. This CDR3 spans 16 amino acids. The V end lost 3 bases, the J end lost 5 bases, and 14 bases lay between the germline ends.

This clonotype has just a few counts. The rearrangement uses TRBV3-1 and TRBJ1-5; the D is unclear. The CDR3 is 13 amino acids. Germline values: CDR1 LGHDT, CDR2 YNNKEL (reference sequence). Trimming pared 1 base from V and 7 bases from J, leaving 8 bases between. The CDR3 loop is CASSQVKGQPQHF. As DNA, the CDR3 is TGTGCCAGCAGCCAAGTCAAAGGCCAGCCCCAGCATTTT.

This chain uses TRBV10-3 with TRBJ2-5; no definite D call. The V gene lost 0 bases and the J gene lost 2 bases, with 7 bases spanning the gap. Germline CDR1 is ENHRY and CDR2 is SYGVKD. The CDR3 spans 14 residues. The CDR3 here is CAISESMAQETQYF. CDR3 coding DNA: TGTGCCATCAGTGAGTCGATGGCACAAGAGACCCAGTACTTC.

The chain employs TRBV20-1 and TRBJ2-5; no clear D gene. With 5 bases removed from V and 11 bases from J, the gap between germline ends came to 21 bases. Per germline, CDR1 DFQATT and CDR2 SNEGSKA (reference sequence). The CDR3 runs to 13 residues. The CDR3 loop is CSAYFRGSHEQYF. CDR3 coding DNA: TGCAGTGCTTACTTCCGTGGCAGCCATGAGCAGTACTTC.

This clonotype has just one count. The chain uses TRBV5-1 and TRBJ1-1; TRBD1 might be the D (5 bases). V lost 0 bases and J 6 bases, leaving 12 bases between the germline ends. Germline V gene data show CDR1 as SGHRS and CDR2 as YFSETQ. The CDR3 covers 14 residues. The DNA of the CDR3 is TGCGCCAGCAGCTTGGAAGGGCAGGGCGCTGAAGCTTTCTTT. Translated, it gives CASSLEGQGAEAFF.

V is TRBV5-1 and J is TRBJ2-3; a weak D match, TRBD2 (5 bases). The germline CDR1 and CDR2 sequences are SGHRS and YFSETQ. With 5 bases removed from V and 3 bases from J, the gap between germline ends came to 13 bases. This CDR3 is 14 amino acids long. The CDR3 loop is CASSWASTTDTQYF. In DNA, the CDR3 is TGCGCCAGCAGTTGGGCTAGCACAACAGATACGCAGTATTTT.

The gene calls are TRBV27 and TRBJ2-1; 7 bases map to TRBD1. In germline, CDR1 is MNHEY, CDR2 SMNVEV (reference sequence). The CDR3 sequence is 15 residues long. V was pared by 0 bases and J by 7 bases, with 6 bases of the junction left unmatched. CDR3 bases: TGTGCCAGCAGTTTATCAGGGGGCTTTTGGAATGAGCAGTTCTTC. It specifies CASSLSGGFWNEQFF.

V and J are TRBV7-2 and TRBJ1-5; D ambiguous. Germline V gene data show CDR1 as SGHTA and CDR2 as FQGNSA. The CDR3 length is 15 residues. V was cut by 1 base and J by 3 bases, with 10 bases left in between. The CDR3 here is CASSLVSQHNQPQHF. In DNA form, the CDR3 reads TGTGCCAGCAGCTTAGTGTCTCAGCACAATCAGCCCCAGCATTTT.

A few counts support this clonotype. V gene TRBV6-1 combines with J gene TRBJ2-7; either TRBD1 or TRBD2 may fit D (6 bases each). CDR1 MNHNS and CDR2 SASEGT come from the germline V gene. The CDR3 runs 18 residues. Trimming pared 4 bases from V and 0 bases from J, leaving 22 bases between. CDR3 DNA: TGTGCCAGCAGTGGACGGGGGCCTACGGACCCAAGCTCCTACGAGCAGTACTTC. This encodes CASSGRGPTDPSSYEQYF.

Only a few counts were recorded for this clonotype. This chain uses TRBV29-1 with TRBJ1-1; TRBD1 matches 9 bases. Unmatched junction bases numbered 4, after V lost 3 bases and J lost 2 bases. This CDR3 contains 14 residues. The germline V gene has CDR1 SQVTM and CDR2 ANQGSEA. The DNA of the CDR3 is TGCAGCGTTGAGATAACAGGGGGCAACACTGAAGCTTTCTTT. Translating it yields CSVEITGGNTEAFF.

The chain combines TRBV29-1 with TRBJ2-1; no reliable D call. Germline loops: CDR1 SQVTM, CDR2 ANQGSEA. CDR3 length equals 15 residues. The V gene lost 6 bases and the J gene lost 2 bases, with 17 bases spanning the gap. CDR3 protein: CSVRNWTSAYNEQFF. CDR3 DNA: TGCAGCGTACGGAACTGGACGAGCGCCTACAATGAGCAGTTCTTC.

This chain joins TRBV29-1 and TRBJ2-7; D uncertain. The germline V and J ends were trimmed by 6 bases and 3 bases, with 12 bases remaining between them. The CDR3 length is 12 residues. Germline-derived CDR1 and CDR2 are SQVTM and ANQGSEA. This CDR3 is CSVLLVLYEQYF. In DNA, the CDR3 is TGCAGCGTCCTCCTAGTCCTCTACGAGCAGTACTTC.